Below, 23 T cell receptor beta chains from the same sample are listed, as sequenced in a study of blood T cell repertoires in COVID-19. Libraries were prepared by immunoSEQ multiplex PCR; TCRdb keeps only in-frame clonotypes and omits some of them. Of roughly 200,000 clones listed, 85% are singletons. The sample consisted of PBMCs or T cells enriched from blood (not recorded which). These receptors all come from a man aged 35 to 55 who had recovered from COVID-19.

V and J are TRBV9 and TRBJ2-7, with D perhaps matching TRBD1 (5 bases). Trimming shortened V by 0 bases and J by 2 bases, and 12 bases separated the two germline ends. The CDR3 consists of 15 residues. Germline-derived CDR1 and CDR2 are SGDLS and YYNGEE. DNA of the CDR3: TGTGCCAGCAGCGTAGCACCACAGGTAACCTACGAGCAGTACTTC. Its protein product is CASSVAPQVTYEQYF.

The V call is TRBV6-5, the J call TRBJ2-2; TRBD2 matches at 11 bases. The CDR3 is 15 residues long. V was pared by 7 bases and J by 5 bases, with 6 bases of the junction left unmatched. Germline assignment: CDR1 MNHEY and CDR2 SVGAGI. CDR3 in DNA: TGTGCCAGCACCACCGCTAGCGGGGGGACCGGGGAGCTGTTTTTT. It is translated as CASTTASGGTGELFF.

V gene TRBV7-2 combines with J gene TRBJ2-3; TRBD2 aligns across 10 bases. J lost 4 bases, V lost 3 bases, and 7 bases had no gene match. CDR1 is SGHTA, CDR2 FQGNSA, per germline. The CDR3 contains 16 residues. CDR3 sequence: CASSLGPLAGADTQYF. For the CDR3, the DNA is TGTGCCAGCAGCTTGGGTCCTCTAGCGGGAGCAGATACGCAGTATTTT.

The chain uses TRBV2 and TRBJ1-2; 9 bases agree with TRBD1. The CDR3 is 15 residues long. Germline V gives CDR1 SNHLY, CDR2 FYNNEI. With 6 bases clipped from V and 3 bases from J, the junction kept 8 bases outside the gene matches. The CDR3 loop reads CASSPSTGGHYGYTF. The CDR3 nucleotides read TGTGCCAGCAGCCCCTCGACAGGGGGTCACTATGGCTACACCTTC.

J is TRBJ1-5 and V is TRBV2; D might be TRBD1 (5 bases). This CDR3 has 15 amino acids. With 6 bases removed from V and 1 base from J, the gap between germline ends came to 13 bases. In germline, CDR1 is SNHLY, CDR2 FYNNEI. The CDR3 loop reads CASSPRSGSNQPQHF. The DNA for the CDR3 is TGTGCCAGCAGCCCCAGGTCAGGGAGCAATCAGCCCCAGCATTTT.

The V call is TRBV2, the J call TRBJ1-4, with 9 bases that match TRBD1. The CDR3 covers 16 residues. After removal of 4 bases from V and 8 bases from J, the junction contained 11 bases not matched to a gene. Germline V lookup: CDR1 SNHLY, CDR2 FYNNEI. The CDR3 coding sequence is TGTGCCAGCAGTGGGGACAGGGAGGAGCTAAGAGAAAAACTGTTTTTT. Its translation: CASSGDREELREKLFF.

V usage is TRBV11-2 and J usage is TRBJ1-1, with D uncertain. The V gene's germline CDR1 is SGHAT and CDR2 FQNNGV. The CDR3 consists of 13 residues. V was cut by 4 bases and J by 2 bases, with 8 bases left in between. CDR3 sequence: CASSSSVNTEAFF. CDR3 DNA sequence: TGTGCCAGCAGCTCCTCGGTTAACACTGAAGCTTTCTTT.

This chain links TRBV7-3 with TRBJ1-6, with TRBD1 identical over 7 bases. V shed 4 bases, J shed 7 bases, and the junction held 4 bases outside the gene matches. This CDR3 is built from 14 residues. The germline gives CDR1 SGHTA, CDR2 FQGTGA. Here the CDR3 reads CASSWDSRNSPLHF. CDR3 bases: TGTGCCAGCAGCTGGGACAGTAGAAATTCACCCCTCCACTTT.

Written as DNA, the CDR3 is TGCGCCAGCAGCATAGGGACTGACAATGAGCAGTTCTTC. Its protein product is CASSIGTDNEQFF. The rearrangement uses TRBV5-1 and TRBJ2-1; D may be TRBD2 (6 bases). CDR3 length: 13 amino acids. In germline, CDR1 is SGHRS, CDR2 YFSETQ. Trimming took 4 bases from V and 5 from J, leaving 10 bases between them.

The CDR3 DNA reads TGCGCCAGCAGTGACATTAGGGACAGGATTTACTTC. This encodes CASSDIRDRIYF. This sequence joins TRBV10-1 and TRBJ2-7, with 8 nucleotides matching TRBD1. The CDR3 contains 12 residues. J gave up 13 bases and V 3 bases, and 8 bases lay outside the gene matches. Germline assignment: CDR1 WNHNN and CDR2 SYGVQD (reference sequence).

The chain joins TRBV19 to TRBJ1-4, with a tentative D call TRBD1 (5 bases). V gave up 5 bases and J gave up 0 bases, with 10 bases separating them. CDR3 length equals 15 residues. Germline loops: CDR1 LNHDA, CDR2 SQIVND (reference sequence). The CDR3, as DNA: TGTGCCAGTAGTCAGGGCTTCGCAACTAATGAAAAACTGTTTTTT. Protein sequence: CASSQGFATNEKLFF.

This clone was seen just once. CDR3 DNA: TGCGCCAGCAGCTGGACAGGGGGCGATCACTCTGGAAACACCATATATTTT. Protein: CASSWTGGDHSGNTIYF. The chain is built from TRBV5-1 and TRBJ1-3; the match to TRBD1 covers 11 bases. The CDR3 totals 17 residues. Germline V gene lookup returns CDR1 SGHRS and CDR2 YFSETQ. With 3 bases clipped from V and 0 bases from J, the junction kept 5 bases outside the gene matches. Supplemented by reference TRBV5-1 and TRBJ1-3, the full variable domain reads KAGVTQTPRYLIKTRGQQVTLSCSPISGHRSVSWYQQTPGQGLQFLFEYFSETQRNKGNFPGRFSGRQFSNSRSEMNVSTLELGDSALYLCASSWTGGDHSGNTIYFGEGSWLTVV.

In its sample, this clone was seen once. The V and J genes are TRBV30 and TRBJ1-5, with D perhaps matching TRBD1 (5 bases). Germline V gene sequence: CDR1 GTSNPN, CDR2 SVGIG (reference sequence). V was pared by 3 bases and J by 6 bases, with 12 bases between. The CDR3 extends over 13 amino acids. CDR3 region: CAWSAQGGQPQHF. The CDR3 DNA follows: TGTGCCTGGAGCGCGCAGGGAGGTCAGCCCCAGCATTTT.

A note on this clone: The same CDR3 arises from other DNA sequences in this sample as well. The V and J genes are TRBV7-9 and TRBJ1-2; D remains unclear. The CDR3 sequence is 15 residues long. V was clipped by 0 bases and J by 1 base, with 9 bases between them. Per germline, CDR1 SEHNR and CDR2 FQNEAQ (reference sequence). The CDR3 here is CASSLALADNYGYTF. In nucleotides, the CDR3 is TGTGCCAGCAGCTTAGCCCTCGCGGATAACTATGGCTACACCTTC.

CDR3 bases: TGCGCCAGCCTTCCACGGGGGGCAGCGGGGTCCTACAATGAGCAGTTCTTC. Its translation is CASLPRGAAGSYNEQFF. The chain has TRBV10-2 and TRBJ2-1; D perhaps matches TRBD2 (7 bases). The germline V gene has CDR1 WSHSY and CDR2 SAAADI. The CDR3 has 17 residues. Trimming left V 8 bases short and J 1 base short, with 21 bases between.

The rearrangement uses TRBV9 and TRBJ2-5, with 8 positions matching TRBD2. J was trimmed by 5 bases and V by 0 bases; bases with no gene match: 9. Germline V lookup: CDR1 SGDLS, CDR2 YYNGEE. This CDR3 has 16 residues. In nucleotides, the CDR3 is TGTGCCAGCAGCGTAGCGACGGGAGGGGCCACGGAGACCCAGTACTTC. This encodes CASSVATGGATETQYF.

There are a few counts of this clone. This chain connects TRBV5-1 to TRBJ1-6, with D perhaps matching TRBD1 (6 bases). The CDR3 length is 14 residues. Germline V lookup: CDR1 SGHRS, CDR2 YFSETQ. With 3 bases removed from V and 7 bases from J, the gap between germline ends came to 11 bases. This chain's CDR3 is CASSYDRGNSPLHF. For the CDR3, the DNA is TGCGCCAGCAGCTATGATAGGGGGAATTCACCCCTCCACTTT.

This clone occurred once. The rearrangement links TRBV10-2 to TRBJ2-1; TRBD2 matches at 7 bases. The ends lost 3 bases at V and 7 bases at J; junction bases unmatched: 3. Germline V gene data show CDR1 as WSHSY and CDR2 as SAAADI. CDR3 length: 13 amino acids. CDR3 amino acids: CASSEWEGNEQFF. DNA of the CDR3: TGCGCCAGCAGTGAATGGGAGGGGAATGAGCAGTTCTTC.

The V gene is TRBV2, the J gene TRBJ2-2; D is perhaps TRBD1 (6 bases). This CDR3 is 12 amino acids long. Deletions cut 8 bases from V and 6 bases from J, with 10 bases between. Germline V gene sequence: CDR1 SNHLY, CDR2 FYNNEI. DNA of the CDR3: TGTGCCAGCGATAAGGGGGCCGGGGAGCTGTTTTTT. This encodes CASDKGAGELFF.

The chain has TRBV3-1 (or the pseudogene TRBV3-2) and TRBJ1-1; tentatively, D is TRBD1 (6 bases). Germline V gene data show CDR1 as LGHDT and CDR2 as YNNKEL (reference sequence). The CDR3 runs 16 residues. Trimming removed 1 base from V and 2 bases from J, with 14 bases in between. The CDR3 sequence: CASSQGLGGLNTEAFF. CDR3 DNA sequence: TGTGCCAGCAGCCAAGGGTTAGGGGGACTAAACACTGAAGCTTTCTTT.

The V and J genes are TRBV7-9 and TRBJ1-4; D is perhaps TRBD1 (5 bases). Germline assignment: CDR1 SEHNR and CDR2 FQNEAQ (reference sequence). CDR3 length equals 15 residues. V lost 5 bases to trimming and J lost 4 bases, with 14 bases between them. The CDR3 protein is CASSTTQGLNEKLFF. Here the CDR3 DNA reads TGTGCCAGCAGCACAACCCAGGGTCTTAATGAAAAACTGTTTTTT.

The chain joins TRBV2 to TRBJ2-1; 12 nucleotides line up with TRBD1. Germline V lookup: CDR1 SNHLY, CDR2 FYNNEI. The CDR3 consists of 17 residues. The V and J ends lost 5 bases and 8 bases, in that order; junction bases with no gene match: 13. The CDR3 sequence is CASSPPVRDRGLDEQFF. The CDR3, as DNA: TGTGCCAGCAGTCCCCCTGTAAGGGACAGGGGGCTGGATGAGCAGTTCTTC. The whole variable domain, filled in from reference TRBV2 and TRBJ2-1, reads EPEVTQTPSHQVTQMGQEVILRCVPISNHLYFYWYRQILGQKVEFLVSFYNNEISEKSEIFDDQFSVERPDGSNFTLKIRSTKLEDSAMYFCASSPPVRDRGLDEQFFGPGTRLTVL.

The rearrangement uses TRBV11-2 and TRBJ1-3; possible D gene TRBD1, 5 bases. This CDR3 is built from 17 residues. The germline V and J ends were trimmed by 5 bases and 0 bases, with 17 bases remaining between them. Germline-derived CDR1 and CDR2 are SGHAT and FQNNGV. CDR3 amino acids: CASSTRGWGPSGNTIYF. CDR3 DNA: TGTGCCAGCAGCACGCGGGGGTGGGGCCCCTCTGGAAACACCATATATTTT.